The entry that follows covers one T cell receptor beta chain sequence. Its antigen is not identified. Time point described: inflamed ileum from the surgical specimen. The data derive from a study of T cell repertoires in ileal Crohn's disease. Whole-study context: About half of patients got postoperative therapy: approximately twelve thiopurines, around 18 anti-TNF. Per sample, around 500 nanograms of biopsy DNA were TCRB immunosequenced.

The V segment lost 9 bases and the J segment 1 base; nucleotides outside the gene matches: 5. Germline V lookup: CDR1 MNHEY, CDR2 SVGAGI. The CDR3 length is 13 residues. Study-wide points: Every patient over 26.8% clonality showed endoscopic recurrence.

Repertoires were generated with immunoSEQ multiplex PCR, while TCRdb's copy carries only in-frame clones and drops some. The data contain about 16,000 clones, approximately 92% of them singletons. The sequence came from an adult with Crohn's disease. The sample taken for sequencing was ileal tissue. V is TRBV6-5 and J is TRBJ2-7; TRBD1 agrees at 8 bases. The CDR3: CASGQGLSYEQYF. The CDR3 nucleotides read TGTGCCAGTGGACAGGGCTTATCCTACGAGCAGTACTTC.